The source of this T cell receptor beta chain is a study of T cells in Graves' hyperthyroidism and ophthalmopathy. Study details: Peripheral blood was collected at initial diagnosis, before any treatment. Findings of the study overall: Most expanded thyroid clonotypes above 0.001 recurred in blood. Ophthalmopathy cases were set apart from stable hyperthyroidism by a 13 V-J model.

As for this clonotype: Its antigen is currently unknown.

With V trimmed by 8 bases and J by 4 bases, 14 bases remained unmatched. Per the germline V gene, CDR1 is SNHLY and CDR2 is FYNNEI. This CDR3 is 16 amino acids long. TCR beta CDR3 regions were amplified from RNA. When the TCR CDR3 underwent first-round RT-PCR, the HTBI primer set was used. TCRdb reprocessed the multiplex PCR reads with MiXCR, giving one entry per CDR3 protein. The sample holds hundreds of thousands of distinct CDR3 sequences; 13% are singletons and the top ten take around 9.2%. The V gene is TRBV2, the J gene TRBJ2-3; 8 bases match TRBD2. This clonotype was obtained from a woman aged 18-35 years with Graves' hyperthyroidism. Input material: blood. Here the CDR3 reads CASLSGRERQSDTQYF. Written as DNA, the CDR3 is TGTGCCAGCCTGAGCGGGAGAGAGCGGCAGTCAGATACGCAGTATTTT.